This entry features one T cell receptor beta chain sequence. Antigen unknown. This entry comes from a study of shared clonotypes between healthy human individuals. CDR3 length equals 11 residues. Germline-derived CDR1 and CDR2 are SQVTM and ANQGSEA. Trimming took 1 base from V and 15 from J, leaving 12 bases between them. Notes on the study in general: Sampling covered nothing but blood. Tissue TCR repertoires likely differ from those found in blood.

Using immunoSEQ multiplex PCR, the repertoire was profiled, and TCRdb retains in-frame clones only, with some absent. The profile shows approximately 1.5 million clones, about 98% of them singletons. The donors, healthy adults who were HIV-negative, had experienced no recent acute infections or vaccinations. This clonotype was obtained from a young man in good health. This sequence joins TRBV29-1 and TRBJ2-2, with D tentatively TRBD1 (5 bases). Sequencing was performed on naive CD4+ T cells sorted from blood. The sample's subset: CD45RA+ positively selected. Here the CDR3 DNA reads TGCAGCGTTGAAGTGGCAGGGTGGTTGTTTTTT. Translated: CSVEVAGWLFF.